Shown below are 20 T cell receptor beta chains from a single sample sequenced in a study of metastatic and nonmetastatic thyroid tumors. Thyroid surgery had not been preceded by any treatment in any patient. TCRdb re-processed the PCR reads through MiXCR. The sample yields approximately 38,000 clones, less than 30% seen once. The specimen was blood. These receptors were taken from a male donor with papillary thyroid cancer or a benign thyroid nodule (not recorded which). Some clones in this sample may be carry-over from other donors' samples.

This clone was observed many times. A much larger clone lies one base from this, so it may be a read error. The chain uses TRBV6-1 and TRBJ2-1, with D maybe TRBD2 (5 bases). The CDR3 contains 16 residues. V gave up 6 bases and J gave up 2 bases, with 17 bases separating them. Germline-derived CDR1 and CDR2 are MNHNS and SASEGT. The CDR3 spells CASSSPRGRTYNEQFF. The CDR3 region has the DNA TGTGCCAGCAGCTCCCCTCGCGGGCGGACCTACAATGAGCAGTTCTTC.

The CDR3 is CASSLPSAKGGGRETQYF. The CDR3 DNA reads as TGTGCCAGCAGCTTACCCTCCGCGAAAGGCGGTGGGAGAGAGACCCAGTACTTC. The gene calls are TRBV11-2 and TRBJ2-5, with D perhaps matching TRBD2 (5 bases). The CDR3 is 18 amino acids. With 2 bases removed from V and 4 bases from J, the gap between germline ends came to 23 bases. Germline V gives CDR1 SGHAT, CDR2 FQNNGV.

This clone was found many times. The chain is built from TRBV5-1 and TRBJ2-3, with 9 positions matching TRBD2. CDR3 size: 15 residues. Germline loops: CDR1 SGHRS, CDR2 YFSETQ. The V and J ends lost 7 bases and 0 bases, in that order; junction bases with no gene match: 6. The CDR3 coding sequence is TGCGCCAGCTCCGCTAGCGGGACTAGCACAGATACGCAGTATTTT. Its protein product is CASSASGTSTDTQYF.

This clone has only a few counts. V usage is TRBV6-1 and J usage is TRBJ2-7; 8 bases fit TRBD2. Germline V gene sequence: CDR1 MNHNS, CDR2 SASEGT. The CDR3 length is 15 residues. The trim removed 0 bases at V and 3 bases at J, leaving 4 bases unmatched. CDR3 residues: CASSEAPREDYEQYF. DNA for the CDR3: TGTGCCAGCAGTGAAGCTCCGCGGGAGGACTACGAGCAGTACTTC.

CDR3 protein: CATSRGRQEEQYF. In DNA, the CDR3 is TGTGCCACCAGCAGAGGGCGGCAGGAAGAGCAGTACTTC. This rearrangement joins TRBV15 to TRBJ2-7; no clear D. Germline CDR1 reads LNHNV; CDR2 reads YYDKDF (reference sequence). Trimming cost V 1 base and J 7 bases, with 11 bases left between them. There are 13 residues in the CDR3.

The J gene is TRBJ2-3, the V gene TRBV25-1; 7 nucleotides align to TRBD2. The CDR3 runs 17 residues. Germline V gives CDR1 MGHDK, CDR2 SYGVNS. The J segment lost 2 bases and the V segment lost 2 bases, leaving 10 bases of the junction unmatched. CDR3 amino acids: CASSEGVREGYTDTQYF. In DNA, the CDR3 is TGTGCCAGCAGTGAAGGGGTGAGGGAGGGGTACACAGATACGCAGTATTTT.

The chain couples TRBV6-5 to TRBJ2-5; 8 positions match TRBD1. There are 14 residues in the CDR3. Germline V CDR1 and CDR2: MNHEY, SVGAGI. The junction had 6 bases not matched to a gene; V was cut back by 4 bases and J by 5 bases. Here the CDR3 reads CASSSGTGGETQYF. DNA for the CDR3: TGTGCCAGCAGTTCCGGCACAGGGGGGGAGACCCAGTACTTC.

There are many counts of this clone. The V call is TRBV7-2, the J call TRBJ2-1; 7 nucleotides agree with TRBD2. The CDR3 has 16 amino acids. CDR1 and CDR2 from the germline V gene are SGHTA and FQGNSA. V shed 5 bases, J shed 7 bases, and the junction held 14 bases outside the gene matches. CDR3 amino acids: CASSRRLMGRGNEQFF. The CDR3 DNA sequence: TGTGCCAGCAGCCGACGCCTGATGGGGCGGGGGAATGAGCAGTTCTTC.

The V and J genes are TRBV25-1 and TRBJ1-6; 8 bases line up with TRBD1. This CDR3 contains 18 residues. Germline lookup yields CDR1 MGHDK and CDR2 SYGVNS. V dropped 5 bases and J dropped 0; count of bases not matched to a gene: 9. CDR3: CASSSERTGSSYNSPLHF. DNA for the CDR3: TGTGCCAGCAGTAGTGAGAGGACAGGGAGCTCCTATAATTCACCCCTCCACTTT. The full variable domain, with the rest looked up from reference TRBV25-1 and TRBJ1-6, is EADIYQTPRYLVIGTGKKITLECSQTMGHDKMYWYQQDPGMELHLIHYSYGVNSTEKGDLSSESTVSRIRTEHFPLTLESARPSHTSQYLCASSSERTGSSYNSPLHFGNGTRLTVT.

The chain has TRBV3-1 and TRBJ1-2, with 7 bases that match TRBD1. There are 15 residues in the CDR3. Germline V gene data show CDR1 as LGHDT and CDR2 as YNNKEL (reference sequence). The ends lost 4 bases at V and 4 bases at J; junction bases unmatched: 9. In DNA form, the CDR3 reads TGTGCCAGCAGCCTCCGGGACAGAGATACCTATGGCTACACCTTC. This translates into CASSLRDRDTYGYTF.

The rearrangement links TRBV11-3 to TRBJ2-1, with D perhaps TRBD1 (5 bases). V lost 6 bases and J lost 2, with 11 bases in between. The CDR3 totals 14 residues. Germline-derived CDR1 and CDR2 are SGHNT and YENEEA. CDR3 region: CASRPQGPYNEQFF. The CDR3 DNA reads TGTGCCAGCAGACCTCAGGGCCCCTACAATGAGCAGTTCTTC.

This clone showed up many times. The V gene is TRBV20-1, the J gene TRBJ2-1; 9 positions match TRBD2. With 6 bases clipped from V and 5 bases from J, the junction kept 2 bases outside the gene matches. This CDR3 has 12 amino acids. The germline V gene encodes CDR1 DFQATT and CDR2 SNEGSKA (reference sequence). DNA for the CDR3: TGCAGTGCGGGACTAGCCCACAATGAGCAGTTCTTC. The encoded protein is CSAGLAHNEQFF.

This clone was recorded many times. The chain joins TRBV7-9 to TRBJ2-5; D not resolved. The V gene's germline CDR1 is SEHNR and CDR2 FQNEAQ (reference sequence). V lost 0 bases and J 1 base, leaving 6 bases between the germline ends. The CDR3 has 14 amino acids. The CDR3 loop is CASSLAPSQETQYF. The CDR3 coding sequence is TGTGCCAGCAGCTTAGCTCCCAGCCAAGAGACCCAGTACTTC.

The V and J genes are TRBV5-4 and TRBJ1-1; perhaps TRBD1 as D (5 bases). Germline V gene sequence: CDR1 SGHNT, CDR2 YYREEE (reference sequence). V lost 0 bases and J lost 0, with 9 bases in between. The CDR3 has 15 residues. CDR3 nucleotides: TGTGCCAGCAGCTTGGATCACAGGATGAACACTGAAGCTTTCTTT. Residues: CASSLDHRMNTEAFF.

This clone was detected ten times or more. This chain connects TRBV30 to TRBJ1-4; D unresolved. Germline CDR1 and CDR2: GTSNPN and SVGIG (reference sequence). This CDR3 is 14 amino acids long. Trimming cost V 5 bases and J 8 bases, with 18 bases left between them. CDR3 sequence: CAWRYTARGEKLFF. The CDR3 DNA reads TGTGCCTGGCGTTATACGGCGCGTGGCGAAAAACTGTTTTTT. Filled out from reference TRBV30 and TRBJ1-4, the complete variable domain reads SQTIHQWPATLVQPVGSPLSLECTVEGTSNPNLYWYRQAAGRGLQLLFYSVGIGQISSEVPQNLSASRPQDRQFILSSKKLLLSDSGFYLCAWRYTARGEKLFFGSGTQLSVL.

This clone has just a few counts. V gene TRBV6-1 combines with J gene TRBJ2-2; D might be TRBD1 (6 bases). Trimming took 5 bases from V and 5 from J, leaving 9 bases between them. The CDR3 is 13 residues long. Germline values: CDR1 MNHNS, CDR2 SASEGT. CDR3 residues: CASSLRGTGELFF. CDR3 coding DNA: TGTGCCAGCAGTCTCAGGGGAACCGGGGAGCTGTTTTTT.

The chain combines TRBV11-2 with TRBJ1-4, with 8 bases that match TRBD1. The junction had 14 bases not matched to a gene; V was cut back by 6 bases and J by 8 bases. CDR1 is SGHAT, CDR2 FQNNGV, per germline. CDR3 size: 16 residues. This chain's CDR3 is CASSHKAGQGVEKLFF. DNA for the CDR3: TGTGCCAGCAGTCATAAAGCCGGACAGGGTGTCGAAAAACTGTTTTTT.

V usage is TRBV6-1 and J usage is TRBJ1-2; TRBD1 aligns across 7 bases. CDR3 length: 15 residues. Germline CDR1 is MNHNS and CDR2 is SASEGT. Germline trimming cut 8 bases from V and 4 bases from J; bases unmatched to any gene: 13. The CDR3 reads CASGGTEETIYGYTF. CDR3 in DNA: TGTGCCAGCGGTGGGACAGAAGAAACCATCTATGGCTACACCTTC.

The chain has TRBV5-1 and TRBJ2-3, with TRBD2 matching over 8 bases. The length of the CDR3 is 14 residues. Germline CDR1 is SGHRS and CDR2 is YFSETQ. The ends lost 3 bases at V and 6 bases at J; junction bases unmatched: 6. CDR3 sequence (DNA): TGCGCCAGCAGCTGGGGACTAGATGGGGATACGCAGTATTTT. Amino acid sequence: CASSWGLDGDTQYF.

This clone was seen many times. The chain employs TRBV2 and TRBJ2-5, with 8 bases fitting TRBD1. Trimming removed 6 bases from V and 4 bases from J; junction bases left unmatched: 7. The CDR3 is 14 amino acids. Per germline, CDR1 SNHLY and CDR2 FYNNEI. The CDR3 sequence is CASRNRGLRETQYF. CDR3 DNA: TGTGCCAGCAGAAACAGGGGGTTACGAGAGACCCAGTACTTC.